What follows describes a single T cell receptor (beta chain). This entry belongs to a study of T cells expressing NK-cell markers. Study information: CD3+CD56+NKG2C+, CD3+CD56+NKG2C- and CD3+CD56-NKG2C+ T cells, once sorted, supplied the TCR beta repertoires.

This CDR3 spans 12 amino acids. The germline gives CDR1 SEHNR, CDR2 FQNEAQ (reference sequence). TCRdb reanalyzed the 5' RACE reads and collapses them to one entry per CDR3 protein, without DNA. Its clone listing holds 500,000 to 700,000 distinct CDR3 sequences. V is TRBV7-9 and J is TRBJ2-7. The TCR was taken from a man between 18 and 35 years old in good health. The material sequenced was blood T cells: a sorted CD56 or NKG2C T cell subset, CD4+ or CD8+ T cells, or bulk PBMC T cells (not recorded which). CDR3: CASSSRWEEQYF.